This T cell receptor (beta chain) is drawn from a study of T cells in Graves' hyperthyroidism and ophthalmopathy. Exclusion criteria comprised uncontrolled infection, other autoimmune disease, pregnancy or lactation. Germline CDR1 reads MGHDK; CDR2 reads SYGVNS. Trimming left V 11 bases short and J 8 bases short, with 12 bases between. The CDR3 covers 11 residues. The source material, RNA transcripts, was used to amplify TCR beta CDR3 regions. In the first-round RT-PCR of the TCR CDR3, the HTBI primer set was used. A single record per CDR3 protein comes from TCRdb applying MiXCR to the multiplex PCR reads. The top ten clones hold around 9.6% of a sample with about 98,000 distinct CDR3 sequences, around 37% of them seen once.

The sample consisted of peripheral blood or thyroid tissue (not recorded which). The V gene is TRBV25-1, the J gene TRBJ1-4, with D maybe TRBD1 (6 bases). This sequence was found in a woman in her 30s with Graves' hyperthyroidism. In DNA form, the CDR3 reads TGTGCCCACACAGGGTTCGAAAAACTGTTTTTT. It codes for CAHTGFEKLFF.